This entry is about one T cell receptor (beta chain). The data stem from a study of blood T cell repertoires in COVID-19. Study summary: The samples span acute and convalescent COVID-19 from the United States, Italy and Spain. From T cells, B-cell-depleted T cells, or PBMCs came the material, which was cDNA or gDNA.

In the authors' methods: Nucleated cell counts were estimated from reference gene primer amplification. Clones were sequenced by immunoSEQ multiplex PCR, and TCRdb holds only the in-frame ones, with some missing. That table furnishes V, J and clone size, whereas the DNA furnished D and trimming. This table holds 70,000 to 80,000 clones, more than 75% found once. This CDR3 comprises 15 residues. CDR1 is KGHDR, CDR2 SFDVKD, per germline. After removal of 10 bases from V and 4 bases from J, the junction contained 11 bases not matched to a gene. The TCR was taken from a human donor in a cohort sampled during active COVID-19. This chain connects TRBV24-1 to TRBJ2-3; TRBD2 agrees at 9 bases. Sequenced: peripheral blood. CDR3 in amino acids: CATEELAGDPDTQYF. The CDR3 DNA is TGTGCCACGGAGGAATTAGCGGGGGATCCAGATACGCAGTATTTT.